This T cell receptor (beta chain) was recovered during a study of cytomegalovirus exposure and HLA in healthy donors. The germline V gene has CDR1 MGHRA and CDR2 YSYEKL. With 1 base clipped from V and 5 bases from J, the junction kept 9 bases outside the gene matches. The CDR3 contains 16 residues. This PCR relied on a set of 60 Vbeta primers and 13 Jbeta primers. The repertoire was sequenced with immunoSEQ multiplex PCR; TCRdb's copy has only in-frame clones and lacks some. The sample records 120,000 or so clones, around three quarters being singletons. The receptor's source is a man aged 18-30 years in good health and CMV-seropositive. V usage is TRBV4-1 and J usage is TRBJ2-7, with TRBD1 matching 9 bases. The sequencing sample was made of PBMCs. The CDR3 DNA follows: TGCGCCAGCAGCCAAGTACCGGGACAGGGTACCCACGAGCAGTACTTC. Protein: CASSQVPGQGTHEQYF.